This TCR beta chain was retrieved from a study of shared clonotypes between healthy human individuals. Cells designated naive CD8 were CD45RO-negative and were positively selected for CCR7, with terminally differentiated effector memory CD45RA+ cells excluded. Broader study findings: When compared with the clonotypes that were shared by all four sorted-subset donors, the non-shared clonotypes turned out to have lower generation probabilities.

Data came from immunoSEQ multiplex PCR; TCRdb stores just in-frame clones and leaves some out. The sample contains just over 2,000,000 clones, approximately 94% of which appear only once. Notes on this clone: The antigen remains unidentified.

The CDR3 covers 17 residues. Germline-derived CDR1 and CDR2 are MNHNS and SASEGT. V lost 3 bases to trimming and J lost 3 bases, with 20 bases between them. The chain employs TRBV6-1 and TRBJ2-5; D is unresolved. The receptor comes from a man younger than 35 in good health. Material for sequencing was naive CD8+ T cells sorted from blood. CDR3 protein: CASSDLMGIGYEETQYF. The CDR3 DNA sequence: TGTGCCAGCAGTGACCTCATGGGGATAGGATATGAAGAGACCCAGTACTTC.